Presented here are 10 T cell receptor beta chains from one specimen sequenced in a study of blood T cells in healthy people across ages. A J-beta primer mix and a sample-barcoded 5' primer were used in a second PCR of roughly 6 to 12 cycles. TCRdb ran MiXCR on the 5' RACE reads and lists one entry per CDR3 protein. The table includes fewer than 800,000 distinct CDR3 sequences, over 45% detected once. The sample comprised blood. The receptors derive from a woman aged 55 to 70 in good health.

This clonotype has just a few counts. The chain has TRBV29-1 and TRBJ2-5; 14 positions match TRBD2. The CDR3 contains 15 residues. With V trimmed by 7 bases and J by 11 bases, 15 bases remained unmatched. Per the germline V gene, CDR1 is SQVTM and CDR2 is ANQGSEA. CDR3 coding DNA: TGCAGCGGTGCTTCTGGACTAGCGGGAGGTAGAGAGCAGTACTTC. It encodes CSGASGLAGGREQYF.

This clonotype was observed once. The V call is TRBV6-1, the J call TRBJ1-2; D is unresolved. Trimming took off 6 bases at V and 8 bases at J, with 7 bases between the two ends. The germline CDR1 and CDR2 sequences are MNHNS and SASEGT. The CDR3 contains 10 residues. The CDR3 DNA follows: TGTGCCAGCAGCCGTAGGGGCTACACCTTC. Translated, it gives CASSRRGYTF.

The chain is built from TRBV4-3 and TRBJ2-5, with 11 positions matching TRBD2. The V gene end was trimmed by 1 base and the J gene end by 9 bases; junction bases not matched to a gene: 13. The CDR3 runs 17 residues. Germline V gives CDR1 LGHNA, CDR2 YSLEER. CDR3 sequence (DNA): TGCGCCAGCAGCCAAGCGCCAACTAGCGGGAGCCGCGAGGCCCAGTACTTC. Its translation is CASSQAPTSGSREAQYF.

The CDR3: CASSGPRGVGVEKLFF. The DNA of the CDR3 is TGTGCCAGCAGCGGGCCCCGGGGGGTAGGCGTTGAAAAACTGTTTTTT. J is TRBJ1-4 and V is TRBV9; perhaps TRBD1 as D (5 bases). The CDR3 contains 16 residues. V was clipped by 3 bases and J by 7 bases, with 19 bases between them. In germline, CDR1 is SGDLS, CDR2 YYNGEE.

The J gene is TRBJ1-5, the V gene TRBV20-1; D is undetermined. Per the germline V gene, CDR1 is DFQATT and CDR2 is SNEGSKA (reference sequence). The CDR3 is made up of 12 amino acids. The V end lost 6 bases, the J end lost 7 bases, and 13 bases lay between the germline ends. The CDR3 nucleotides read TGCAGTGCCTACCCACACGGCCAGCCCCAGCATTTT. This sequence encodes CSAYPHGQPQHF.

In this sample, this clonotype turned up a few times. The V call is TRBV20-1, the J call TRBJ2-5, with TRBD2 identical over 14 bases. Germline V lookup: CDR1 DFQATT, CDR2 SNEGSKA (reference sequence). The CDR3 is made up of 15 amino acids. The trim removed 4 bases at V and 5 bases at J, leaving 6 bases unmatched. CDR3 coding DNA: TGCAGTGCTAACGGACTAGCGGGAGGAAAGGAGACCCAGTACTTC. This gives the protein CSANGLAGGKETQYF.

This CDR3 reads CSASVQVDQPQHF. CDR3 bases: TGCAGTGCTAGTGTCCAGGTTGATCAGCCCCAGCATTTT. The chain combines TRBV20-1 with TRBJ1-5, with no clear D. The V gene's germline CDR1 is DFQATT and CDR2 SNEGSKA (reference sequence). The CDR3 totals 13 residues. The germline V and J ends were trimmed by 3 bases and 5 bases, with 11 bases remaining between them.

The chain couples TRBV19 to TRBJ2-1; D tentatively reads TRBD1 or TRBD2 (5 bases each). Trimming left V 6 bases short and J 0 bases short, with 12 bases between. The CDR3 consists of 15 residues. The germline V gene encodes CDR1 LNHDA and CDR2 SQIVND (reference sequence). CDR3 coding DNA: TGTGCCAGTAGCCAACGGGGCAGCTCCTACAATGAGCAGTTCTTC. It codes for CASSQRGSSYNEQFF.

This clonotype was recorded many times. The rearrangement links TRBV2 to TRBJ2-5; D call uncertain. CDR3 length: 13 residues. Germline V gene data show CDR1 as SNHLY and CDR2 as FYNNEI. The germline V and J ends were trimmed by 1 base and 7 bases, with 10 bases remaining between them. CDR3 nucleotides: TGTGCCAGCAGTGAAGTGGAGCTGGGGACCCAGTACTTC. Translated, it gives CASSEVELGTQYF.

The chain couples TRBV25-1 to TRBJ2-1; D is unclear. This CDR3 comprises 16 residues. Trimming removed 1 base from V and 6 bases from J, with 16 bases in between. The germline CDR1 and CDR2 sequences are MGHDK and SYGVNS. The DNA of the CDR3 is TGTGCCAGCAGTGAATTAACCAGCGCTAAACCCAATGAGCAGTTCTTC. This translates into CASSELTSAKPNEQFF.